This T cell receptor (beta chain) came from a study of somatic mutations in cytotoxic T cells in rheumatoid arthritis. Study as a whole: Each patient's diagnosis was followed right away by a blood draw (around 32 ml EDTA), before any treatment. At nearly 100% purity, some V beta antibody-stained T-cell populations were flow-sorted, and these included V beta1+ cells that were sequenced for TCRB.

Only in-frame clones appear in the TCRdb table, and some are missing; sequencing was by immunoSEQ multiplex PCR. The table includes 13,000 or so clones, around 80% detected once. By its share, this clone is medium-sized. What it recognizes is unknown. General observations from the study: Rheumatoid arthritis patients showed slight TRBV07 underrepresentation, unadjusted for multiple comparisons.

Germline CDR1 MDHEN, CDR2 SYDVKM. Trimming pared 6 bases from V and 8 bases from J, leaving 11 bases between. There are 12 residues in the CDR3. The chain couples TRBV28 to TRBJ2-1; perhaps TRBD1 as D (5 bases). The TCR sequence derives from an adult with rheumatoid arthritis. The sequenced material came from CD8+ T cells sorted from blood. The CDR3 bases are TGTGCCAGCAGACTACCACAGGATGAGCAGTTCTTC. Amino acids: CASRLPQDEQFF.